The 24 T cell receptor beta chains in this list originate from one sample, sequenced in a study of early stage breast cancer tumors (dated by TCRdb to about 2017). Library preparation was by the immunoSEQ multiplex PCR assay. The immuneACCESS repertoire file appears here via TCRdb, limited to in-frame rearrangements. These files lack a portion of the clones; in checked studies, under half of the deficit traces to unresolved V genes, and the cause of the others is not known. This sample gives some 47,000 clones in total; 65% to 90% of them show up just once. The ten largest clones capture under 1.5% of the sample. The sample comprised blood. The receptors here all came from a person aged 45 to 59 with breast cancer.

This chain links TRBV7-9 with TRBJ1-5; D is possibly TRBD1 (5 bases). CDR3 length equals 15 residues. Between the trimmed V and J ends, which lost 1 base and 2 bases, there was a span of 9 bases. From germline, CDR1 is SEHNR and CDR2 FQNEAQ (reference sequence). The CDR3 bases are TGTGCCAGCAGCTTAGGCGGAGGGGGCAATCAGCCCCAGCATTTT. It encodes CASSLGGGGNQPQHF.

This clone appeared once. The chain carries TRBV11-2 and TRBJ1-3; D uncertain. This CDR3 contains 14 residues. Deletions cut 1 base from V and 4 bases from J, with 8 bases between. Germline V CDR1 and CDR2: SGHAT, FQNNGV. The CDR3 is CASSLVVRGNTIYF. DNA for the CDR3: TGTGCCAGCAGCTTAGTCGTCAGAGGAAACACCATATATTTT.

The chain links TRBV12-5 to TRBJ1-4; TRBD1 agrees at 9 bases. CDR1 and CDR2 from the germline V gene are LGHNT and FRNRAP. V shed 3 bases and J 8 bases; nucleotides not matched to a gene: 10. The CDR3 is made up of 16 amino acids. The CDR3 loop is CASGFMEQGADEKLFF. The DNA of the CDR3 is TGTGCTAGTGGTTTCATGGAACAGGGGGCAGACGAAAAACTGTTTTTT.

This clone has more than one count but fewer than ten. This chain joins TRBV10-2 and TRBJ2-7, with 9 bases matching TRBD1. The germline gives CDR1 WSHSY, CDR2 SAAADI. This CDR3 is built from 15 residues. Unmatched junction bases numbered 6, after V lost 3 bases and J lost 3 bases. The DNA for the CDR3 is TGCGCCAGCAGTGATACCGGGACAGGGAACTACGAGCAGTACTTC. Its protein product is CASSDTGTGNYEQYF.

This clone was counted once. The rearrangement uses TRBV7-8 and TRBJ1-2; the D gene is possibly TRBD1 (6 bases). The ends were cut back, 2 bases at V and 2 bases at J, with 9 bases in the middle. The CDR3 has 14 residues. CDR1 SGHVS and CDR2 FQNEAQ come from the germline V gene. This CDR3 is CASSLRDKNYGYTF. The DNA for the CDR3 is TGTGCCAGCAGCTTAAGGGACAAAAACTATGGCTACACCTTC.

The rearrangement links TRBV6-6 to TRBJ2-5, with a weak D call TRBD2 (5 bases). Trimming pared 0 bases from V and 1 base from J, leaving 12 bases between. The length of the CDR3 is 16 residues. Germline values: CDR1 MNHNY, CDR2 SVGAGI (reference sequence). DNA for the CDR3: TGTGCCAGCAGTTACTCGAGCGGCAACCTCCAAGAGACCCAGTACTTC. The encoded protein is CASSYSSGNLQETQYF.

The J gene is TRBJ1-1, the V gene TRBV6-5; D ambiguous. The CDR3 spans 13 residues. Germline-derived CDR1 and CDR2 are MNHEY and SVGAGI. V shed 6 bases and J shed 4 bases, with 12 bases lying between them. This chain's CDR3 is CASSWGLGTEAFF. The CDR3 DNA is TGTGCCAGCAGCTGGGGATTGGGCACTGAAGCTTTCTTT.

The rearrangement uses TRBV5-1 and TRBJ2-3; 10 bases fit TRBD2. The trim removed 0 bases at V and 2 bases at J, leaving 6 bases unmatched. The germline CDR1 and CDR2 sequences are SGHRS and YFSETQ. The CDR3 loop spans 17 amino acids. CDR3 nucleotides: TGCGCCAGCAGCTTGGATCTAGCGGGGGCCTACACAGATACGCAGTATTTT. This encodes CASSLDLAGAYTDTQYF.

V and J are TRBV18 and TRBJ2-1; 7 nucleotides match TRBD2. V was pared by 4 bases and J by 8 bases, with 8 bases of the junction left unmatched. CDR1 is KGHSH and CDR2 is LQKENI in the germline V gene. The CDR3 has 14 amino acids. CDR3 bases: TGTGCCAGCTCACGGACGGGAGGTGGGGATGAGCAGTTCTTC. It encodes CASSRTGGGDEQFF.

V is TRBV5-1 and J is TRBJ2-7; no clear D gene. CDR3 length equals 14 residues. V was trimmed by 5 bases and J by 0 bases, leaving 12 bases between them. Germline CDR1 SGHRS, CDR2 YFSETQ. Here the CDR3 reads CASRVTTSSYEQYF. The CDR3 region has the DNA TGCGCCAGCAGAGTGACAACGAGCTCCTACGAGCAGTACTTC. The whole variable domain, remainder taken from reference TRBV5-1 and TRBJ2-7, is KAGVTQTPRYLIKTRGQQVTLSCSPISGHRSVSWYQQTPGQGLQFLFEYFSETQRNKGNFPGRFSGRQFSNSRSEMNVSTLELGDSALYLCASRVTTSSYEQYFGPGTRLTVT.

This chain connects TRBV11-2 to TRBJ1-2; D not certain. V was pared by 4 bases and J by 1 base, with 13 bases between. This CDR3 is 15 amino acids long. The V gene's germline CDR1 is SGHAT and CDR2 FQNNGV. The CDR3 protein is CASSSSRWSNYGYTF. The CDR3 DNA reads as TGTGCCAGCAGCTCGAGCCGATGGAGTAACTATGGCTACACCTTC.

The chain uses TRBV4-3 and TRBJ2-3, with D tentatively TRBD2 (7 bases). Germline values: CDR1 LGHNA, CDR2 YSLEER. This CDR3 has 22 amino acids. V lost 0 bases to trimming and J lost 0 bases, with 28 bases between them. CDR3 residues: CASSQEGYFRGRAEGSTDTQYF. As DNA, the CDR3 is TGCGCCAGCAGCCAAGAGGGGTATTTTAGGGGGAGGGCTGAGGGGAGCACAGATACGCAGTATTTT.

The CDR3 sequence is CASSRGTAAQHF. The CDR3 bases are TGTGCCAGCAGCCGGGGGACAGCCGCCCAGCATTTT. The rearrangement uses TRBV14 and TRBJ1-5; 7 nucleotides match TRBD1. Losses at the gene ends were 4 bases for V and 11 bases for J; bases not matched to a gene: 5. CDR1 and CDR2 (germline): SGHDN, FVKESK. CDR3 size: 12 residues.

The chain couples TRBV6-6 to TRBJ2-1; TRBD2 is a possible D gene (5 bases). CDR1 MNHNY and CDR2 SVGAGI come from the germline V gene (reference sequence). The CDR3 spans 14 residues. Deletions cut 5 bases from V and 2 bases from J, with 10 bases between. The CDR3 sequence: CASSKSGPYNEQFF. The CDR3 nucleotides are TGTGCCAGCAGTAAGAGCGGTCCCTACAATGAGCAGTTCTTC.

CDR3: CASSLGTSVNTGELFF. The CDR3 DNA reads TGTGCCAGCAGCTTAGGGACTAGCGTGAACACCGGGGAGCTGTTTTTT. This chain links TRBV7-6 with TRBJ2-2, with 9 bases aligning to TRBD2. J was trimmed by 1 base and V by 1 base; bases with no gene match: 1. The CDR3 contains 16 residues. CDR1 SGHVS and CDR2 FNYEAQ come from the germline V gene.

The V and J genes are TRBV27 and TRBJ2-2; TRBD2 matches at 11 bases. This CDR3 spans 15 amino acids. CDR1 is MNHEY and CDR2 is SMNVEV in the germline V gene (reference sequence). Unmatched junction bases numbered 7, after V lost 3 bases and J lost 10 bases. The CDR3 protein is CASSFAVAGGPELFF. CDR3 nucleotide sequence: TGTGCCAGCAGTTTCGCCGTAGCGGGGGGGCCGGAGCTGTTTTTT.

This rearrangement joins TRBV19 to TRBJ1-5; D unclear. Germline V lookup: CDR1 LNHDA, CDR2 SQIVND (reference sequence). The CDR3 has 16 amino acids. V was cut by 4 bases and J by 3 bases, with 16 bases left in between. CDR3 residues: CASSNPPGVSNQPQHF. CDR3 sequence (DNA): TGTGCCAGTAGTAACCCCCCCGGGGTCTCCAATCAGCCCCAGCATTTT.

The chain recombines TRBV7-9 with TRBJ2-2, with D unresolved. CDR1 is SEHNR, CDR2 FQNEAQ, per germline (reference sequence). V lost 3 bases, J lost 3 bases, and 11 bases lay in between. The CDR3 has 15 amino acids. The CDR3 loop is CASSLGNRDTGELFF. The CDR3 bases are TGTGCCAGCAGCTTGGGTAATCGCGACACCGGGGAGCTGTTTTTT.

The V gene is TRBV19, the J gene TRBJ2-3; D remains ambiguous. This CDR3 has 12 residues. The V gene's germline CDR1 is LNHDA and CDR2 SQIVND (reference sequence). V was pared by 0 bases and J by 6 bases, with 4 bases between. The DNA of the CDR3 is TGTGCCAGTAGTATAGAGGGGGATACGCAGTATTTT. Amino acid sequence: CASSIEGDTQYF.

This clone has a single count. The chain couples TRBV9 to TRBJ2-1; 9 positions match TRBD1. CDR1 SGDLS and CDR2 YYNGEE come from the germline V gene. J was trimmed by 0 bases and V by 2 bases; bases with no gene match: 0. This CDR3 region has 15 residues. The CDR3: CASSVDRGSYNEQFF. In nucleotides, the CDR3 is TGTGCCAGCAGCGTGGACAGGGGCTCCTACAATGAGCAGTTCTTC.

The chain couples TRBV5-6 to TRBJ2-3, with D perhaps TRBD1 (6 bases). CDR3 length equals 15 residues. Germline CDR1 and CDR2: SGHDT and YYEEEE. V was cut by 5 bases and J by 8 bases, with 21 bases left in between. The CDR3 DNA reads as TGTGCCAGCAGTTCAGGGGCTACTCTCCGTGTTACGCAGTATTTT. It specifies CASSSGATLRVTQYF.

This chain connects TRBV10-2 to TRBJ1-2; D possibly corresponds to TRBD1 (6 bases). CDR1 and CDR2 (germline): WSHSY, SAAADI. CDR3 length equals 17 residues. Deletions cut 0 bases from V and 3 bases from J, with 17 bases between. The CDR3 DNA reads TGCGCCAGCAGTGAGTCGACCAGACGCGGGGGCGACTATGGCTACACCTTC. Translation: CASSESTRRGGDYGYTF.

This chain joins TRBV4-3 and TRBJ2-1, with D possibly matching TRBD1 (7 bases). V was trimmed by 0 bases and J by 6 bases, leaving 18 bases between them. CDR3 length: 17 residues. In germline, CDR1 is LGHNA, CDR2 YSLEER. CDR3 sequence (DNA): TGCGCCAGCAGCCAAGATCGGCCAGGGGGGTCTCGCAATGAGCAGTTCTTC. It yields the protein CASSQDRPGGSRNEQFF.

The CDR3 spells CASNVLNTEAFF. The CDR3 DNA reads TGTGCCAGCAACGTCTTGAACACTGAAGCTTTCTTT. The gene calls are TRBV5-6 and TRBJ1-1; D is ambiguous. The CDR3 loop spans 12 amino acids. The V end lost 6 bases, the J end lost 0 bases, and 6 bases lay between the germline ends. Germline V gives CDR1 SGHDT, CDR2 YYEEEE.